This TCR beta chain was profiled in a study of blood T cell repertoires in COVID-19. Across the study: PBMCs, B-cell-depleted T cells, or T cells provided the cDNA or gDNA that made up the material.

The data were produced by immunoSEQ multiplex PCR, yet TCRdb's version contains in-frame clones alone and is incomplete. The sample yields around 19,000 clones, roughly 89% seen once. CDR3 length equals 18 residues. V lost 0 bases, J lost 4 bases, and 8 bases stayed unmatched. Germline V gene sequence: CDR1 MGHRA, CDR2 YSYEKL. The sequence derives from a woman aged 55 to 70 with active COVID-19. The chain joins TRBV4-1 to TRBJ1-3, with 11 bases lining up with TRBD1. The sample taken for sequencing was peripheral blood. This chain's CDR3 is CASSQERGGTGGGNTIYF. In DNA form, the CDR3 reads TGCGCCAGCAGCCAAGAGCGAGGTGGGACAGGGGGAGGAAACACCATATATTTT.